In this sample, the clone carrying this T cell receptor beta chain turned up many times. Its antigen is unidentified. The CDR3 consists of 15 residues. V was pared by 5 bases and J by 3 bases, with 7 bases of the junction left unmatched. TCRdb recomputed calls from the 5' RACE reads with MiXCR, one row per CDR3 protein. The sample holds over 100,000 distinct CDR3 sequences, 9.5% to 12% seen once. The source of the sample is a study of CD8 T cells in ankylosing spondylitis. Study-level points and caveats: Earlier authors reported some of these motif variants in reactive arthritis synovial fluid and blood.

The TCR comes from a female donor with ankylosing spondylitis or in good health (not recorded which). The material sequenced was blood, either unsorted or a sorted T cell fraction (not recorded which). The chain links TRBV12-3 or TRBV12-4 to TRBJ1-2; TRBD1 matches 9 bases. CDR3 region: CASSPDRGGYYGYTF. Here the CDR3 DNA reads TGTGCCAGCAGTCCGGACAGGGGAGGGTACTATGGCTACACCTTC.